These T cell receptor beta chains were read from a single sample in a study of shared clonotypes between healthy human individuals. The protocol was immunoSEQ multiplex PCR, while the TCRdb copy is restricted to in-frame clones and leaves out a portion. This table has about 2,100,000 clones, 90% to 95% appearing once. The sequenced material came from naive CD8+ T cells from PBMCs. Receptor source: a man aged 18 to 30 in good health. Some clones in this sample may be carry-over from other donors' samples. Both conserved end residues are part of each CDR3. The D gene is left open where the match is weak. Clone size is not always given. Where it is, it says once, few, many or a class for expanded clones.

cdr3_nt: TGCGCCAGCAGTCCCGGATATCCCCTCGAGCAGTACTTC
cdr3_aa: CASSPGYPLEQYF
d_call: NA
clone_size: NA
j_call: TRBJ2-7
v_call: TRBV5-1

cdr3_nt: TGTGCCAGCAGCATAGGGGGGGCAGGGTACGAGCAGTACTTC
cdr3_aa: CASSIGGAGYEQYF
d_call: NA
clone_size: NA
j_call: TRBJ2-7
v_call: TRBV5-5

cdr3_nt: TGTGCCAGCAGCTCCTTCGGGAACACTGAAGCTTTCTTT
cdr3_aa: CASSSFGNTEAFF
d_call: NA
clone_size: NA
j_call: TRBJ1-1
v_call: TRBV27

cdr3_nt: TGTGCCAGCAGCATTAAGGACAGGTACCAAGAGACCCAGTACTTC
cdr3_aa: CASSIKDRYQETQYF
d_call: TRBD1
clone_size: NA
j_call: TRBJ2-5
v_call: TRBV7-9

cdr3_nt: TGTGCCACCAGCAGATCCCGGGGAGCGGGAGGACAACTCTACGAGCAGTACTTC
cdr3_aa: CATSRSRGAGGQLYEQYF
d_call: TRBD2
clone_size: NA
j_call: TRBJ2-7
v_call: TRBV15

cdr3_nt: TGTGCCAGCAGCGGCACGAACACCGGGGAGCTGTTTTTT
cdr3_aa: CASSGTNTGELFF
d_call: NA
clone_size: NA
j_call: TRBJ2-2
v_call: TRBV9

cdr3_nt: TGTGCCAGCAGTTTAACCAGTTCCTACGAGCAGTACTTC
cdr3_aa: CASSLTSSYEQYF
d_call: NA
clone_size: NA
j_call: TRBJ2-7
v_call: TRBV27

cdr3_nt: TGTGCCAGCAGCTCACTCCCGGGAGAAGTCTACGAGCAGTACTTC
cdr3_aa: CASSSLPGEVYEQYF
d_call: NA
clone_size: NA
j_call: TRBJ2-7
v_call: TRBV5-4

cdr3_nt: TGTGCCAGCAGGCTGGACAGGGCCGATGGCTACACCTTC
cdr3_aa: CASRLDRADGYTF
d_call: TRBD1
clone_size: NA
j_call: TRBJ1-2
v_call: TRBV6-6

cdr3_nt: TGTGCCAGCAGCCCAGTGGGAAAACTGTTTTTT
cdr3_aa: CASSPVGKLFF
d_call: NA
clone_size: NA
j_call: TRBJ1-4
v_call: TRBV2

cdr3_nt: TGTGCCAGCAGCTTGCGGGGGTCCTACAATGAGCAGTTCTTC
cdr3_aa: CASSLRGSYNEQFF
d_call: NA
clone_size: NA
j_call: TRBJ2-1
v_call: TRBV5-4

cdr3_nt: TGTGCCAGCAGTACCGGGACCCTACGGGGGACCCAGTACTTC
cdr3_aa: CASSTGTLRGTQYF
d_call: NA
clone_size: NA
j_call: TRBJ2-5
v_call: TRBV28

cdr3_nt: TGTGCCAGTTACCCGGTGGCGGGAGTGCCCTACAATGAGCAGTTCTTC
cdr3_aa: CASYPVAGVPYNEQFF
d_call: TRBD2
clone_size: NA
j_call: TRBJ2-1
v_call: TRBV19

cdr3_nt: TGTGCCAGCAGTCCCCTCCGGGTACGGGGACCTAATCAGCCCCAGCATTTT
cdr3_aa: CASSPLRVRGPNQPQHF
d_call: NA
clone_size: NA
j_call: TRBJ1-5
v_call: TRBV27

cdr3_nt: TGTGCCAGCAGTGCCAGGGGGACTCAGAGGAACACCATATATTTT
cdr3_aa: CASSARGTQRNTIYF
d_call: TRBD1
clone_size: NA
j_call: TRBJ1-3
v_call: TRBV2

cdr3_nt: TGTGCCAGCAGCGGAGGGGCAGACGGGGAGCTGTTTTTT
cdr3_aa: CASSGGADGELFF
d_call: NA
clone_size: NA
j_call: TRBJ2-2
v_call: TRBV14

cdr3_nt: TGTGCCAGCAGCGCCCCCGGGACCAATCAGCCCCAGCATTTT
cdr3_aa: CASSAPGTNQPQHF
d_call: NA
clone_size: NA
j_call: TRBJ1-5
v_call: TRBV5-6

cdr3_nt: TGTGCCAGTAGTGATACGACCACTCTGTTCACTGAAGCTTTCTTT
cdr3_aa: CASSDTTTLFTEAFF
d_call: NA
clone_size: NA
j_call: TRBJ1-1
v_call: TRBV19

cdr3_nt: TGTGCCAGCAGTTACAGGACAGGAGGCGAGCAGTACTTC
cdr3_aa: CASSYRTGGEQYF
d_call: TRBD1
clone_size: NA
j_call: TRBJ2-7
v_call: TRBV6-5

cdr3_nt: TGTGCCAGCAGCCAGATTTACAGGGCTGGGGCCAACGTCCTGACTTTC
cdr3_aa: CASSQIYRAGANVLTF
d_call: NA
clone_size: NA
j_call: TRBJ2-6
v_call: TRBV7-9

cdr3_nt: TGCGCCAGCAGCTTGGCCGGGACTAGCAGAGCCTACGAGCAGTACTTC
cdr3_aa: CASSLAGTSRAYEQYF
d_call: TRBD2
clone_size: NA
j_call: TRBJ2-7
v_call: TRBV5-1

cdr3_nt: TGTGCCAGCAGCTTAGCGTTTAGCATGGTGAGGGACACTGAAGCTTTCTTT
cdr3_aa: CASSLAFSMVRDTEAFF
d_call: NA
clone_size: NA
j_call: TRBJ1-1
v_call: TRBV7-8

cdr3_nt: TGTGCCAGTAGTATACTTTTAGGGACTGAAGCTTTCTTT
cdr3_aa: CASSILLGTEAFF
d_call: NA
clone_size: NA
j_call: TRBJ1-1
v_call: TRBV19

cdr3_nt: TGTGCCAGCAGTTTACTGGGGGGCGCTGAGGGCTACACCTTC
cdr3_aa: CASSLLGGAEGYTF
d_call: NA
clone_size: once
j_call: TRBJ1-2
v_call: TRBV27

cdr3_nt: TGTGCCAGCAGTTCTGATGGAGGTGGGGGAAAGGAGTTCTTC
cdr3_aa: CASSSDGGGGKEFF
d_call: NA
clone_size: NA
j_call: TRBJ2-1
v_call: TRBV27

cdr3_nt: TGTGCCAGCAGCTTAGTAAGTGACGGCCGCGAAGCTTTCTTT
cdr3_aa: CASSLVSDGREAFF
d_call: NA
clone_size: NA
j_call: TRBJ1-1
v_call: TRBV7-8

cdr3_nt: TGCAGCGTTGGACCCGCGGAGACTGAAGCTTTCTTT
cdr3_aa: CSVGPAETEAFF
d_call: NA
clone_size: NA
j_call: TRBJ1-1
v_call: TRBV29-1

cdr3_nt: TGTGCCAGCAGGAACCCAGGTCCCTACGAGCAGTACTTC
cdr3_aa: CASRNPGPYEQYF
d_call: NA
clone_size: NA
j_call: TRBJ2-7
v_call: TRBV6-1

cdr3_nt: TGTGCCAGCAGCGCAGGCGGGGGGCCAGGCGAGCAGTACTTC
cdr3_aa: CASSAGGGPGEQYF
d_call: TRBD2
clone_size: NA
j_call: TRBJ2-7
v_call: TRBV9

cdr3_nt: TGCGCCAGCAGCCAAGATCGGGTCGGCAGCCTAACCTACAATGAGCAGTTCTTC
cdr3_aa: CASSQDRVGSLTYNEQFF
d_call: NA
clone_size: NA
j_call: TRBJ2-1
v_call: TRBV4-3

cdr3_nt: TGTGCCAGCAGCGTAGGTATCTCGAGTGGGCAGGGGGAGTATGGCTACACCTTC
cdr3_aa: CASSVGISSGQGEYGYTF
d_call: TRBD1
clone_size: NA
j_call: TRBJ1-2
v_call: TRBV9

cdr3_nt: TGTGCCAGCAGTTACGGAGAGACTCCACACTACGAGCAGTACTTC
cdr3_aa: CASSYGETPHYEQYF
d_call: NA
clone_size: NA
j_call: TRBJ2-7
v_call: TRBV6-5

cdr3_nt: TGCAGCGCCCCTAGCGGGTCATCCTACAATGAGCAGTTCTTC
cdr3_aa: CSAPSGSSYNEQFF
d_call: TRBD2
clone_size: NA
j_call: TRBJ2-1
v_call: TRBV29-1

cdr3_nt: TGTGCCAGCAGTGAACTTAAGGGAGGCGGTGAAAAACTGTTTTTT
cdr3_aa: CASSELKGGGEKLFF
d_call: NA
clone_size: NA
j_call: TRBJ1-4
v_call: TRBV2

cdr3_nt: TGTGCCAGCAGCCCTCGACAGGGCCTGGGGGATGAGCAGTTCTTC
cdr3_aa: CASSPRQGLGDEQFF
d_call: TRBD1
clone_size: NA
j_call: TRBJ2-1
v_call: TRBV9